These 31 T cell receptor beta chains were sequenced from one sample in a study of CD8+ T cells in alopecia areata. As for treatment: oral pan-JAK inhibitor, 5-10 mg twice daily. It was cDNA, reverse transcribed from extracted RNA, that served as the sequencing template. Data came from immunoSEQ multiplex PCR; TCRdb stores just in-frame clones and leaves some out. The sample lists some 98,000 clones; under 70% were seen once. Sequencing used CD8+ T cells sorted from blood, obtained at week 4, from a patient treated with tofacitinib. All receptors derive from a human donor with alopecia areata.

To note about this clone: Other DNA variants within this sample encode the same CDR3. This chain connects TRBV9 to TRBJ2-7; 10 bases are shared with TRBD1. This CDR3 is built from 15 residues. CDR1 and CDR2 (germline): SGDLS, YYNGEE. V lost 0 bases and J lost 3; bases outside the gene matches: 3. This CDR3 is CASSVGGQGNYEQYF. CDR3 coding DNA: TGTGCCAGCAGCGTAGGGGGACAGGGGAACTACGAGCAGTACTTC.

The V call is TRBV27, the J call TRBJ1-1; D gene unclear. Germline V gene sequence: CDR1 MNHEY, CDR2 SMNVEV (reference sequence). Trimming removed 2 bases from V and 1 base from J, with 5 bases in between. The CDR3 totals 13 residues. The CDR3: CASSLIGNTEAFF. CDR3 sequence (DNA): TGTGCCAGCAGTTTAATTGGGAACACTGAAGCTTTCTTT.

The J gene is TRBJ2-2, the V gene TRBV9; 10 bases align to TRBD1. Trimming at V came to 4 bases and at J to 3 bases, leaving 3 bases not matched to a gene. Germline V gene sequence: CDR1 SGDLS, CDR2 YYNGEE. The CDR3 has 15 residues. The CDR3 DNA reads TGTGCCAGCAGCCCCGGGACAGGGGACACCGGGGAGCTGTTTTTT. Translating it yields CASSPGTGDTGELFF.

In nucleotides, the CDR3 is TGTGCCAGCAGCTTCGCGGGGGGCAATGAGCAGTTCTTC. Translating it yields CASSFAGGNEQFF. The J gene is TRBJ2-1, the V gene TRBV13; 8 positions agree with TRBD2. With V trimmed by 3 bases and J by 6 bases, 1 base remained unmatched. This CDR3 spans 13 amino acids. Germline V gene data show CDR1 as PRHDT and CDR2 as FYEKMQ (reference sequence).

The J gene is TRBJ2-3, the V gene TRBV6-5, with a possible D match to TRBD2 (6 bases). The length of the CDR3 is 12 residues. V lost 10 bases to trimming and J lost 5 bases, with 13 bases between them. Per the germline V gene, CDR1 is MNHEY and CDR2 is SVGAGI. CDR3 region: CATGGPGDTQYF. CDR3 nucleotide sequence: TGTGCCACCGGAGGGCCCGGAGATACGCAGTATTTT.

This clone was detected ten times or more. This chain links TRBV2 with TRBJ2-7; D may be TRBD1 or TRBD2 (7 bases each). The CDR3 has 15 amino acids. The ends were cut back, 3 bases at V and 2 bases at J, with 14 bases in the middle. Per germline, CDR1 SNHLY and CDR2 FYNNEI. The CDR3 spells CASSEGGTATYEQYF. The CDR3 DNA reads as TGTGCCAGCAGTGAGGGGGGGACAGCGACCTACGAGCAGTACTTC.

The gene calls are TRBV2 and TRBJ2-1; possible D gene TRBD2, 5 bases. The CDR3 extends over 13 amino acids. Trimming pared 8 bases from V and 7 bases from J, leaving 15 bases between. Germline CDR1 is SNHLY and CDR2 is FYNNEI. The chain's CDR3 is CASFLGGVNEQFF. CDR3 in DNA: TGTGCCAGCTTTCTTGGAGGAGTTAATGAGCAGTTCTTC.

The chain combines TRBV5-1 with TRBJ1-1; no definite D call. The length of the CDR3 is 12 residues. V was clipped by 0 bases and J by 4 bases, with 4 bases between them. Germline V CDR1 and CDR2: SGHRS, YFSETQ. This CDR3 reads CASSLGLTEAFF. CDR3 nucleotides: TGCGCCAGCAGCTTGGGTCTCACTGAAGCTTTCTTT.

The genes are TRBV30 and TRBJ2-1; D remains unclear. V lost 2 bases to trimming and J lost 4 bases, with 12 bases between them. The length of the CDR3 is 14 residues. Germline loops: CDR1 GTSNPN, CDR2 SVGIG (reference sequence). This CDR3 is CAWSLVGSYNEQFF. In DNA, the CDR3 is TGTGCCTGGAGTTTGGTGGGCTCTTACAATGAGCAGTTCTTC.

The chain carries TRBV27 and TRBJ2-7; 10 nucleotides agree with TRBD2. J lost 0 bases, V lost 5 bases, and 4 bases had no gene match. Germline V CDR1 and CDR2: MNHEY, SMNVEV (reference sequence). CDR3 size: 15 residues. CDR3 protein: CASSGAGGGSYEQYF. The CDR3 coding sequence is TGTGCCAGCAGTGGAGCGGGAGGGGGCTCCTACGAGCAGTACTTC.

The genes are TRBV29-1 and TRBJ2-5, with D perhaps matching TRBD1 (6 bases). Trimming removed 1 base from V and 7 bases from J, with 28 bases in between. Germline CDR1 SQVTM, CDR2 ANQGSEA. The CDR3 covers 18 residues. This CDR3 is CSVEVRSQQGAISGTQYF. Written as DNA, the CDR3 is TGCAGCGTTGAAGTTAGGTCTCAACAGGGCGCTATCTCGGGGACCCAGTACTTC.

This clone was counted between two and nine times. This chain connects TRBV4-1 to TRBJ2-3; D remains unclear. V lost 1 base and J lost 0, with 8 bases in between. This CDR3 comprises 15 residues. Germline V CDR1 and CDR2: MGHRA, YSYEKL. CDR3 sequence: CASSQGRLSTDTQYF. CDR3 nucleotides: TGCGCCAGCAGCCAAGGCCGACTTAGCACAGATACGCAGTATTTT.

CDR3 nucleotides: TGTGCCAGCAGTGTGAACGGGAATGAGCAGTTCTTC. Protein product: CASSVNGNEQFF. This rearrangement joins TRBV6-1 to TRBJ2-1; D not resolved. V was pared by 4 bases and J by 7 bases, with 8 bases between. The CDR3 spans 12 residues. Germline V lookup: CDR1 MNHNS, CDR2 SASEGT.

A few counts support this clone. The rearrangement joins TRBV9 to TRBJ2-5; D might be TRBD1 or TRBD2, each matching 7 bases. The CDR3 is 15 residues long. Germline V gives CDR1 SGDLS, CDR2 YYNGEE. V was pared by 6 bases and J by 5 bases, with 20 bases between. The DNA of the CDR3 is TGTGCCAGCAACCTAGGGGGAGGGGGCTACGAGACCCAGTACTTC. It yields the protein CASNLGGGGYETQYF.

V gene TRBV7-9 combines with J gene TRBJ1-1; 7 positions match TRBD1. The germline V gene encodes CDR1 SEHNR and CDR2 FQNEAQ (reference sequence). The J segment lost 4 bases and the V segment lost 5 bases, leaving 16 bases of the junction unmatched. The CDR3 contains 17 residues. The chain's CDR3 is CASSDGEGAQGVTEAFF. In DNA form, the CDR3 reads TGTGCCAGCAGCGACGGTGAGGGGGCGCAAGGTGTCACTGAAGCTTTCTTT.

V and J are TRBV4-3 and TRBJ2-7; no clear D gene. The CDR3 is made up of 14 amino acids. Per the germline V gene, CDR1 is LGHNA and CDR2 is YSLEER. The ends were cut back, 0 bases at V and 0 bases at J, with 6 bases in the middle. The CDR3 spells CASSQDLTSYEQYF. CDR3 bases: TGCGCCAGCAGCCAAGATTTGACCTCCTACGAGCAGTACTTC.

The chain couples TRBV11-2 to TRBJ1-5, with TRBD1 identical over 9 bases. The V and J ends lost 5 bases and 4 bases, in that order; junction bases with no gene match: 3. Looked up from germline, CDR1 is SGHAT and CDR2 is FQNNGV. This CDR3 is built from 14 residues. Written as DNA, the CDR3 is TGTGCCAGCAGCCTCGGACAGGGGAATCAGCCCCAGCATTTT. Translating gives CASSLGQGNQPQHF. Together with reference TRBV11-2 and TRBJ1-5, the CDR3 gives the full variable domain: EAGVAQSPRYKIIEKRQSVAFWCNPISGHATLYWYQQILGQGPKLLIQFQNNGVVDDSQLPKDRFSAERLKGVDSTLKIQPAKLEDSAVYLCASSLGQGNQPQHFGDGTRLSIL.

This chain links TRBV27 with TRBJ1-5; D may be TRBD1 (6 bases). From germline, CDR1 is MNHEY and CDR2 SMNVEV (reference sequence). V was cut by 6 bases and J by 3 bases, with 18 bases left in between. This CDR3 has 16 residues. This CDR3 reads CASSQGTGYLNQPQHF. The CDR3 region has the DNA TGTGCCAGCAGCCAGGGGACCGGCTACCTCAATCAGCCCCAGCATTTT.

This chain connects TRBV13 to TRBJ2-5, with TRBD2 matching over 8 bases. CDR1 PRHDT and CDR2 FYEKMQ come from the germline V gene (reference sequence). The CDR3 covers 19 residues. Germline trimming cut 0 bases from V and 4 bases from J; bases unmatched to any gene: 16. The CDR3 bases are TGTGCCAGCAGCTTAGGCCTCGTGACTAGCGCCTTCCTTGGAGAGACCCAGTACTTC. Translating gives CASSLGLVTSAFLGETQYF.

The V call is TRBV29-1, the J call TRBJ1-1; D might be TRBD1 (5 bases). The CDR3 length is 12 residues. Trimming left V 7 bases short and J 1 base short, with 10 bases between. CDR1 is SQVTM and CDR2 is ANQGSEA in the germline V gene. Written as DNA, the CDR3 is TGCAGCGCCAACACAGGGAACACTGAAGCTTTCTTT. Protein product: CSANTGNTEAFF.

V is TRBV29-1 and J is TRBJ2-7; 7 bases agree with TRBD1. The junction had 10 bases not matched to a gene; V was cut back by 6 bases and J by 2 bases. Germline CDR1 SQVTM, CDR2 ANQGSEA. There are 14 residues in the CDR3. The CDR3 loop reads CSVLLTGTAYEQYF. For the CDR3, the DNA is TGCAGCGTCCTTCTTACCGGGACAGCCTACGAGCAGTACTTC.

The rearrangement links TRBV30 to TRBJ2-1; TRBD2 matches 8 bases. Germline trimming cut 5 bases from V and 6 bases from J; bases unmatched to any gene: 9. Germline V gene sequence: CDR1 GTSNPN, CDR2 SVGIG (reference sequence). This CDR3 has 14 residues. The CDR3 loop is CAWDSGMAGNEQFF. The CDR3 DNA follows: TGTGCCTGGGATAGCGGGATGGCAGGCAATGAGCAGTTCTTC.

This sequence joins TRBV28 and TRBJ2-7, with D tentatively TRBD1 or TRBD2 (5 bases each). The V gene lost 5 bases and the J gene lost 2 bases, with 16 bases spanning the gap. The germline CDR1 and CDR2 sequences are MDHEN and SYDVKM. This CDR3 is built from 15 residues. CDR3 sequence: CASSPLRQGAYEQYF. DNA of the CDR3: TGTGCCAGCAGTCCCCTCCGTCAGGGAGCCTACGAGCAGTACTTC.

The chain recombines TRBV27 with TRBJ2-3, with D perhaps TRBD1 (6 bases). The CDR3 extends over 16 amino acids. Per germline, CDR1 MNHEY and CDR2 SMNVEV (reference sequence). Trimming took 5 bases from V and 6 from J, leaving 21 bases between them. CDR3 amino acids: CASSPTGHLPQDTQYF. In DNA, the CDR3 is TGTGCCAGCAGTCCGACAGGCCACTTACCACAGGATACGCAGTATTTT.

The V gene is TRBV4-2, the J gene TRBJ2-4; maybe TRBD1 (7 bases). The CDR3 consists of 15 residues. V dropped 0 bases and J dropped 7 bases, with 13 bases sitting between them. Germline values: CDR1 LGHNA, CDR2 YNFKEQ. The DNA for the CDR3 is TGTGCCAGCAGCCAAGAGGAGGCAGGGGGGAACATTCAGTACTTC. The encoded protein is CASSQEEAGGNIQYF.

This clone was counted between two and nine times. This chain uses TRBV7-9 with TRBJ2-7; 13 bases map to TRBD2. This CDR3 has 18 amino acids. V dropped 2 bases and J dropped 2; count of bases not matched to a gene: 9. CDR1 and CDR2 from the germline V gene are SEHNR and FQNEAQ (reference sequence). The CDR3 DNA sequence: TGTGCCAGCAGCTTACCTGCCGGGACTAGCGGGATTGCCTACGAGCAGTACTTC. This gives the protein CASSLPAGTSGIAYEQYF.

There are a few counts of this clone. The chain links TRBV2 to TRBJ1-2; TRBD1 matches at 8 bases. Germline V gene data show CDR1 as SNHLY and CDR2 as FYNNEI. This CDR3 region has 11 residues. Losses at the gene ends were 8 bases for V and 5 bases for J; bases not matched to a gene: 1. The CDR3 nucleotides are TGTGCCAGCGACAGGGGATATGGCTACACCTTC. It yields the protein CASDRGYGYTF.

The gene calls are TRBV19 and TRBJ1-1; D remains ambiguous. The V end was cut by 7 bases, the J end by 0 bases, with 12 bases between. Germline assignment: CDR1 LNHDA and CDR2 SQIVND (reference sequence). This CDR3 comprises 14 residues. CDR3 in DNA: TGTGCCAGTATTACCCCCGGTATGAACACTGAAGCTTTCTTT. Amino acids: CASITPGMNTEAFF.

This chain connects TRBV25-1 to TRBJ2-1; no reliable D call. Germline CDR1 and CDR2: MGHDK and SYGVNS. This CDR3 is built from 13 residues. V dropped 4 bases and J dropped 9 bases, with 13 bases sitting between them. CDR3 bases: TGTGCCAGCAGTGTAGCTGGCGGCCCTGAGCAGTTCTTC. It specifies CASSVAGGPEQFF.

This clone was seen more than once but under ten times. V and J are TRBV10-3 and TRBJ1-1, with D possibly matching TRBD1 (5 bases). The length of the CDR3 is 14 residues. Germline CDR1 is ENHRY and CDR2 is SYGVKD. V dropped 4 bases and J dropped 5 bases, with 14 bases sitting between them. The CDR3 bases are TGTGCCATCAGTGGGCAGGGTGTTAGGACTGAAGCTTTCTTT. Protein: CAISGQGVRTEAFF.

The chain joins TRBV15 to TRBJ2-1; TRBD2 matches at 11 bases. With V trimmed by 3 bases and J by 5 bases, 0 bases remained unmatched. The CDR3 spans 14 residues. Germline V gene lookup returns CDR1 LNHNV and CDR2 YYDKDF (reference sequence). CDR3 loop: CATSRGLADNEQFF. CDR3 bases: TGTGCCACCAGCAGGGGACTAGCGGACAATGAGCAGTTCTTC.